What follows describes a single T cell receptor (beta chain). Antigen unknown. Combining a sample-barcoded 5' primer with a J-beta primer mix, a second PCR ran for roughly 7 to 12 cycles. Template switching added a 12-random-nucleotide identifier to every cDNA molecule. Individual samples furnished no less than 3 million CDR3-containing paired-end reads apiece. TCRdb recomputed calls from the 5' RACE reads with MiXCR, one row per CDR3 protein. The repertoire holds 1.5 million to 2 million distinct CDR3 sequences, with around half as singletons. Total RNA was isolated from each sample in quantities of at least 6 micrograms. These data come from a study of blood T cells in healthy people across ages. Study outcomes and limitations: It was found that TCR beta diversity correlated strongly with the percentage of naive T cells.

The length of the CDR3 is 16 residues. CDR1 and CDR2 from the germline V gene are SQVTM and ANQGSEA. The V end was cut by 4 bases, the J end by 0 bases, with 18 bases between. Sequenced: blood. V gene TRBV29-1 combines with J gene TRBJ1-1; D remains unclear. The clonotype originates from a woman aged 40 to 50 in good health. In DNA, the CDR3 is TGCAGCGTTGTGTCTTGGCAGGTGACGATGAACACTGAAGCTTTCTTT. Residues: CSVVSWQVTMNTEAFF.